A selection of T cell receptor beta chains follows, all from one sample in a study of CD8 T cells in Susac syndrome. From the immunoSEQ multiplex PCR reads, TCRdb called clonotypes with MiXCR, one entry per CDR3 protein. The sample contains some 120,000 distinct CDR3 sequences, more than 75% of which appear only once. The sample was CD8+ T cells from PBMCs. These receptors were obtained from a human donor with multiple sclerosis. Each CDR3 is given with its conserved first and last residue. The D gene is left open where the match is weak. Size values are once, few and many counts, or a class for expanded clones, and some rows have none.

v_gene	abundance	d_gene	j_gene	CDR3nt	CDR3aa
TRBV7-9	.	.	TRBJ2-7	TGTGCCAGCGGGACGGCGTCCTACGAGCAGTACTTC	CASGTASYEQYF
TRBV7-9	.	.	TRBJ1-2	TGTGCCAGCAGCGGGGCCGCTATCACCGATGGCTACACCTTC	CASSGAAITDGYTF
TRBV11-2	.	.	TRBJ2-3	TGTGCCAGCAGCTTAGACAGGCCCCCTGGCACAGATACGCAGTATTTT	CASSLDRPPGTDTQYF
TRBV15	.	.	TRBJ2-3	TGTGCCACCGAGGTGGGAGAGAGCACAGATACGCAGTATTTT	CATEVGESTDTQYF
TRBV5-1	.	.	TRBJ1-2	TGCGCCAGCAGCTTGGATCGCGGCTGGGCGAAAGGCTACACCTTC	CASSLDRGWAKGYTF
TRBV7-8	once	.	TRBJ2-2	TGTGCCAGCAGCTGGTCGGAGGGCCTGAACACCGGGGAGCTGTTTTTT	CASSWSEGLNTGELFF
TRBV4-2	.	.	TRBJ2-1	TGTGCCAGCAGCCCAGACTGGGGAGCTAATGAGCAGTTCTTC	CASSPDWGANEQFF
TRBV19	.	TRBD1	TRBJ2-7	TGTGCCACCGTCGACAGGGTTCACTCCTACGAGCAGTACTTC	CATVDRVHSYEQYF
TRBV19	.	TRBD1	TRBJ2-3	TGTGCCAGTAGTATAGGGACAGGGTACGTCTTATCGGATACGCAGTATTTT	CASSIGTGYVLSDTQYF
TRBV7-9	.	.	TRBJ2-1	TGTGCCAGCACCCTCGCGCAGGGGACATTACATGAGCAGTTCTTC	CASTLAQGTLHEQFF
TRBV29-1	.	.	TRBJ2-1	TGCAGCGTTGGGAGGACTAATGAGCAGTTCTTC	CSVGRTNEQFF
TRBV15	.	.	TRBJ2-2	TGTGCCACCAGTTCCCCCGGGGAGCTGTTTTTT	CATSSPGELFF
TRBV5-1	.	.	TRBJ2-3	TGCGCCAGCAGCTTGGGACAGACCACAGATACGCAGTATTTT	CASSLGQTTDTQYF
TRBV20-1	.	.	TRBJ1-5	TGCAGTGCTAGAGGCCGCGGGACTTCGGGACGACTTTGGCAGCCCCAGCATTTT	CSARGRGTSGRLWQPQHF
TRBV4-1	.	.	TRBJ1-1	TGCGCCAGCAGCCACCCTGGACGCTTGAACACTGAAGCTTTCTTT	CASSHPGRLNTEAFF
TRBV4-1	.	.	TRBJ1-5	TGCGCCAGCAGCCAAGTAAAGGGGGGGAGTCAGCCCCAGCATTTT	CASSQVKGGSQPQHF
TRBV27	.	TRBD2	TRBJ2-1	TGTGCCAGCTTGGAGACTAGCGGGAGTTATGAGCAGTTCTTC	CASLETSGSYEQFF
TRBV7-9	.	.	TRBJ2-7	TGTGCCAGCAGCGAATCGACGGTTTACTACGAGCAGTACTTC	CASSESTVYYEQYF
TRBV19	.	.	TRBJ1-5	TGTGCCAGTAACTGGGGTTTGGGGAGCAATCAGCCCCAGCATTTT	CASNWGLGSNQPQHF
TRBV15	.	.	TRBJ2-3	TGTGCCACCAGCAGTGAACGCCGAGATACGCAGTATTTT	CATSSERRDTQYF
TRBV19	.	.	TRBJ1-5	TGTGCCAGTAGTATCGGACACTCCGGGACCCAGCATTTT	CASSIGHSGTQHF
TRBV28	.	TRBD2	TRBJ2-3	TGTGCCAGCAGTTTTCCCCGGACTAGCGGGCTACCTGGGGTGTTAGCAGATACGCAGTATTTT	CASSFPRTSGLPGVLADTQYF
TRBV23-1	once	TRBD2	TRBJ2-4	TGCGCCAGCAGTCACCCCGGGACTAGAGGATTTCTAGCCAAAAACATTCAGTACTTC	CASSHPGTRGFLAKNIQYF
TRBV7-9	.	.	TRBJ1-4	TGTGCCAGCAGCCCCTCACGGATGGGGGCCGGTGAAAAACTGTTTTTT	CASSPSRMGAGEKLFF
TRBV5-1	.	.	TRBJ2-5	TGCGCCAGCAGTTTGGGGCAGGGTTCGGAGACCCAGTACTTC	CASSLGQGSETQYF
TRBV2	.	.	TRBJ2-5	TGTGCCAGCAGAGGAGGACCTGGCGAGGAGACCCAGTACTTC	CASRGGPGEETQYF
TRBV10-3	.	.	TRBJ2-7	TGTGCCATCAGTGGACAGGACACCTACGAGCAGTACTTC	CAISGQDTYEQYF
TRBV14	.	.	TRBJ2-3	TGTGCCAGCAGCCAATTCCCGACTAGTCTCACAGATACGCAGTATTTT	CASSQFPTSLTDTQYF
TRBV19	.	.	TRBJ2-5	TGTGCCAGTAGTGCTACGGGCTTCCAAGAGACCCAGTACTTC	CASSATGFQETQYF
TRBV5-1	.	.	TRBJ1-1	TGCGCCAGCAGCTTGGAAGGCAGTATGAACACTGAAGCTTTCTTT	CASSLEGSMNTEAFF
TRBV6-2/TRBV6-3	.	.	TRBJ2-7	TGTGCCAGCAGTTACTCCGAACGCCAAGGAGGGTCCTACGAGCAGTACTTC	CASSYSERQGGSYEQYF